This TCR beta chain came from a study of CD8+ T cells in alopecia areata. The CDR3 totals 12 residues. The germline V gene has CDR1 MDHEN and CDR2 SYDVKM. Trimming took 5 bases from V and 0 from J, leaving 5 bases between them. Study-wide points: Across lesional scalp, and particularly alopecia totalis/universalis, clonality surpassed that of normal scalp.

This clone was seen a few times. Its cognate antigen is unknown. As the sequencing template, cDNA was produced by extracting RNA and reverse transcribing it. Produced via immunoSEQ multiplex PCR; TCRdb's table is partial and in-frame only. The sample lists 100,000 to 130,000 clones, 50% to 70% seen once, with over 20% in the top ten. Researchers took lesional scalp punch biopsies and peripheral blood from people who were alopecia areata patients. This chain links TRBV28 with TRBJ2-7; D is ambiguous. The TCR sequence derives from a human donor with alopecia areata. Material for sequencing was NKG2D-low CD8+ T cells sorted from blood. The CDR3 coding sequence is TGTGCCAGCAGTGCCCCCTCCTACGAGCAGTACTTC. The encoded protein is CASSAPSYEQYF.